One and the same sample provided the 10 T cell receptor beta chains below, sequenced in a study of shared clonotypes between healthy human individuals. Assay: immunoSEQ multiplex PCR; the TCRdb copy retains only in-frame clones and omits some. Of about 960,000 clones in the sample, about 80% were seen once. Sequences were obtained from memory CD4+ T cells sorted from blood. Subset reported: CD45RA-negative fraction. The receptors shown here come from a man aged 18 to 35 in good health.

This sequence joins TRBV6-1 and TRBJ1-1; 8 bases are shared with TRBD1. In germline, CDR1 is MNHNS, CDR2 SASEGT. The CDR3 sequence is 15 residues long. Trimming took 6 bases from V and 6 from J; bases not matched to a gene: 12. Written as DNA, the CDR3 is TGTGCCAGCAGACCCCAGGGGGCTAAATATGCTGAAGCTTTCTTT. This gives the protein CASRPQGAKYAEAFF.

The V call is TRBV16, the J call TRBJ1-4, with D perhaps TRBD1 (5 bases). V was shortened by 2 bases and J by 4 bases, with 11 bases between the two germline ends. Germline loops: CDR1 KGHSY, CDR2 FQNENV. The CDR3 loop spans 15 amino acids. The CDR3 DNA reads TGTGCCAGCAGCCAAACAGGCCTACATAATGAAAAACTGTTTTTT. Amino acid sequence: CASSQTGLHNEKLFF. The whole variable domain, remainder taken from reference TRBV16 and TRBJ1-4, is GEEVAQTPKHLVRGEGQKAKLYCAPIKGHSYVFWYQQVLKNEFKFLISFQNENVFDETGMPKERFSAKCLPNSPCSLEIQATKLEDSAVYFCASSQTGLHNEKLFFGSGTQLSVL.

The chain employs TRBV6-1 and TRBJ2-7; tentative D call: TRBD2 (6 bases). V gave up 5 bases and J gave up 10 bases, with 21 bases separating them. The CDR3 has 14 residues. CDR1 is MNHNS and CDR2 is SASEGT in the germline V gene. The CDR3 reads CASSKGLTPSYQYF. DNA for the CDR3: TGTGCCAGCAGTAAGGGACTCACGCCATCGTACCAGTACTTC.

This chain joins TRBV11-2 and TRBJ2-5; D possibly corresponds to TRBD2 (5 bases). The germline V and J ends were trimmed by 4 bases and 7 bases, with 7 bases remaining between them. CDR1 SGHAT and CDR2 FQNNGV come from the germline V gene. This CDR3 has 11 residues. Written as DNA, the CDR3 is TGTGCCAGCAGCTCGAGCGGGACCCAGTACTTC. Its protein is CASSSSGTQYF.

The V gene is TRBV5-6, the J gene TRBJ2-2; the match to TRBD2 covers 8 bases. V gave up 2 bases and J gave up 3 bases; unmatched junction bases: 3. The CDR3 totals 15 residues. Germline V gene lookup returns CDR1 SGHDT and CDR2 YYEEEE. CDR3 in amino acids: CASSFTSGYTGELFF. The CDR3 DNA follows: TGTGCCAGCAGCTTTACTAGCGGATACACCGGGGAGCTGTTTTTT.

As concerns this clone: Other DNA variants within this sample encode the same CDR3. The chain links TRBV7-3 to TRBJ2-3; D unclear. This CDR3 is 14 amino acids long. Germline V CDR1 and CDR2: SGHTA, FQGTGA. V shed 2 bases and J shed 2 bases, with 8 bases lying between them. As DNA, the CDR3 is TGTGCCAGCAGCTTACGCTCCCTCACAGATACGCAGTATTTT. Its protein product is CASSLRSLTDTQYF.

The V call is TRBV5-1, the J call TRBJ1-1; D gene ambiguous. Deletions cut 3 bases from V and 2 bases from J, with 11 bases between. The V gene's germline CDR1 is SGHRS and CDR2 YFSETQ. The CDR3 runs 14 residues. The CDR3: CASSSSGFNTEAFF. CDR3 sequence (DNA): TGCGCCAGCAGCTCTTCCGGGTTCAACACTGAAGCTTTCTTT.

The V call is TRBV28, the J call TRBJ1-5, with D perhaps matching TRBD1 (5 bases). The CDR3 spans 13 residues. V lost 7 bases and J 9 bases, leaving 16 bases between the germline ends. In germline, CDR1 is MDHEN, CDR2 SYDVKM. CDR3 bases: TGTGCCAGCATCCCGGGACCCACCCGGCCCCAGCATTTT. Translated, it gives CASIPGPTRPQHF. Looking up the rest from reference TRBV28 and TRBJ1-5 gives the full variable domain: DVKVTQSSRYLVKRTGEKVFLECVQDMDHENMFWYRQDPGLGLRLIYFSYDVKMKEKGDIPEGYSVSREKKERFSLILESASTNQTSMYLCASIPGPTRPQHFGDGTRLSIL.

The rearrangement uses TRBV5-4 and TRBJ2-6, with 7 bases lining up with TRBD1. The CDR3 loop spans 15 amino acids. V dropped 6 bases and J dropped 4; count of bases not matched to a gene: 7. Germline loops: CDR1 SGHNT, CDR2 YYREEE (reference sequence). The CDR3 DNA follows: TGTGCCAGCAAACCACAGGGGAGAGGGGCCAACGTCCTGACTTTC. Its protein product is CASKPQGRGANVLTF.

The chain couples TRBV29-1 to TRBJ1-2; D is uncertain. Germline CDR1 reads SQVTM; CDR2 reads ANQGSEA. The length of the CDR3 is 15 residues. V was trimmed by 5 bases and J by 6 bases, leaving 22 bases between them. In DNA, the CDR3 is TGCAGCGTTCTTCGAACTACAACAACGAGGGATGGCTACACCTTC. Translated, it gives CSVLRTTTTRDGYTF.